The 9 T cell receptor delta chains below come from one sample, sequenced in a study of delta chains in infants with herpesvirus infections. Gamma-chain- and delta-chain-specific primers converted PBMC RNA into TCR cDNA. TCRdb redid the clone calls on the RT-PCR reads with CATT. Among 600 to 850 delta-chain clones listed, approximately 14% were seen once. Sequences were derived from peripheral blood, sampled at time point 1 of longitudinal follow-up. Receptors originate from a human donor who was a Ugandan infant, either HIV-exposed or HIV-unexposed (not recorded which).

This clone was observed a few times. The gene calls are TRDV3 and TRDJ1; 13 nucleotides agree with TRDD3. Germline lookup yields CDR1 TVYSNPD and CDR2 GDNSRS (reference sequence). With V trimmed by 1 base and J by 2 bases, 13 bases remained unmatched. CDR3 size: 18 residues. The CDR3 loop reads CAFIGTGGYASGTDKLIF. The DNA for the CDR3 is TGTGCCTTTATAGGGACTGGGGGATACGCAAGCGGTACCGATAAACTCATCTTT.

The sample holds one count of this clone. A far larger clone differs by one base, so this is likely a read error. The CDR3 sequence is CALGELPFLHRVWGIQYTDKLIF. The CDR3 DNA reads TGTGCTCTTGGGGAACTACCCTTCCTACACCGGGTCTGGGGGATCCAGTACACCGATAAACTCATCTTT. This chain links TRDV1 with TRDJ1, with D perhaps being TRDD2 or TRDD3 (9 bases each). TCRdb is silent on the J gene; assignment here came from matching the DNA to germline. The V end lost 0 bases, the J end lost 0 bases, and 32 bases lay between the germline ends. This CDR3 region has 23 residues. CDR1 is TSWWSYY and CDR2 is QGS in the germline V gene.

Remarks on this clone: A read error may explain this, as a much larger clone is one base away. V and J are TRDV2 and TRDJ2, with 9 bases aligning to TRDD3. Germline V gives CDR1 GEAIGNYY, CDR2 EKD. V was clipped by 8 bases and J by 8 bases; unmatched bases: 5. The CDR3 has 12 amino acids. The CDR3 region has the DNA TGTGCCTTTACTGGGGGAGACGCACAACTCTTCTTT. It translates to CAFTGGDAQLFF.

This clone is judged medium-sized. The CDR3 protein is CACDRLGNIDKLIF. In DNA, the CDR3 is TGTGCCTGTGATAGACTGGGGAACATCGATAAACTCATCTTT. The chain couples TRDV2 to TRDJ1; 7 bases align to TRDD3. TCRdb does not report a J gene; here it was assigned by matching the DNA to germline references. This CDR3 is built from 14 residues. Unmatched junction bases numbered 8, after V lost 4 bases and J lost 4 bases. In germline, CDR1 is GEAIGNYY, CDR2 EKD.

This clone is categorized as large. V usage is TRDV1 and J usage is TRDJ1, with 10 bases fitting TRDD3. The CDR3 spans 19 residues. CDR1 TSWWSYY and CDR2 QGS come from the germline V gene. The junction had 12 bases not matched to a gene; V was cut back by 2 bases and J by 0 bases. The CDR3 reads CALGEISFYWGINTDKLIF. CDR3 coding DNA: TGTGCTCTTGGGGAAATCTCTTTTTACTGGGGGATTAACACCGATAAACTCATCTTT.

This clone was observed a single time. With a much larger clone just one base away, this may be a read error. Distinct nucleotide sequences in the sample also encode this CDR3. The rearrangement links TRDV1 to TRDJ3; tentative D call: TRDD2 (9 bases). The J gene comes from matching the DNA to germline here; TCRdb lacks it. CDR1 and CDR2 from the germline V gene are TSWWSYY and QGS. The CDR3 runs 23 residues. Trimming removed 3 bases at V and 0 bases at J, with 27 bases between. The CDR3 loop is CALGERPLPTGGSVSWDTRQMFF. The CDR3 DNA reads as TGTGCTCTTGGGGAGCGCCCCCTTCCTACTGGGGGGTCTGTCTCCTGGGACACCCGACAGATGTTTTTC.

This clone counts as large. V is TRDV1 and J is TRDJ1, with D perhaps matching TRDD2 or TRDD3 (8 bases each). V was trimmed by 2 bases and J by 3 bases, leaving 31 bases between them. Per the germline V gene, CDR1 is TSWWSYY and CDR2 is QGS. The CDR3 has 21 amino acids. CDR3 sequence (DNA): TGTGCTCTTGGGGAATCTTCCTACGTCGGGGGGATATGTTCGTACCCCGATAAACTCATCTTT. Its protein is CALGESSYVGGICSYPDKLIF.

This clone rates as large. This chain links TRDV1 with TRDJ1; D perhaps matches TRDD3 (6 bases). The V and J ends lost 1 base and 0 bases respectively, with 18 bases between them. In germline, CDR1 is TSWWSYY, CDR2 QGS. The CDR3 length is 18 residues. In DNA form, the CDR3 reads TGTGCTCTTGGGGAACGAAGAAACCTTGGGGGCTACACCGATAAACTCATCTTT. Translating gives CALGERRNLGGYTDKLIF.

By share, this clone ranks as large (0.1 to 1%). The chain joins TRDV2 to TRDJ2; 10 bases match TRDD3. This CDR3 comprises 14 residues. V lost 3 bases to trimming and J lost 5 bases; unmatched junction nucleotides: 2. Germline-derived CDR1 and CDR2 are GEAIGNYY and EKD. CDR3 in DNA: TGTGCCTGTGACTTACTGGGGGATACAGCACAACTCTTCTTT. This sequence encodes CACDLLGDTAQLFF.